Sequencing of this TCR beta chain was carried out in a study of cytomegalovirus exposure and HLA in healthy donors. Germline V gene lookup returns CDR1 MDHEN and CDR2 SYDVKM. The CDR3 length is 14 residues. The V and J ends lost 5 bases and 9 bases, in that order; junction bases with no gene match: 6. PCR used 60 Vbeta primers and 13 Jbeta primers. Using immunoSEQ multiplex PCR, the repertoire was profiled, and TCRdb retains in-frame clones only, with some absent. The data hold over 95,000 clones, with 77% observed a single time. This clone occurred a few times. The chain employs TRBV28 and TRBJ1-6; TRBD1 aligns across 8 bases. The sequenced sample consisted of PBMCs. The origin of this receptor is a middle-aged man in good health and CMV-seropositive. Here the CDR3 reads CASSIRTGSSPLHF. The CDR3 coding sequence is TGTGCCAGCAGTATAAGGACAGGGAGTTCACCCCTCCACTTT.